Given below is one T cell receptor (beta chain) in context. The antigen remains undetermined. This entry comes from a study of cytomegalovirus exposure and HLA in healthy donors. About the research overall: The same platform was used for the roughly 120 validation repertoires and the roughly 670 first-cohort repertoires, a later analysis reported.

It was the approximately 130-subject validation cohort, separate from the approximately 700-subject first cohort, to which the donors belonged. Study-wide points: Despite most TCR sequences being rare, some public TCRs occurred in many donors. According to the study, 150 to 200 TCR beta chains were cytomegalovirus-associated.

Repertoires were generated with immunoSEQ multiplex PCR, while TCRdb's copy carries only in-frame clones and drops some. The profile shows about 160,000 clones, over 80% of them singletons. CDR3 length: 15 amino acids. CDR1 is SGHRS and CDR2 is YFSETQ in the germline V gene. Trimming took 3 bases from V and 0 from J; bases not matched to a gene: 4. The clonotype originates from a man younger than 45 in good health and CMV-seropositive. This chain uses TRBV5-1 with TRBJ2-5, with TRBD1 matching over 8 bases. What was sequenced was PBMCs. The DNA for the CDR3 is TGCGCCAGCAGCTCGGGACAGGCGAACCAAGAGACCCAGTACTTC. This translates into CASSSGQANQETQYF.